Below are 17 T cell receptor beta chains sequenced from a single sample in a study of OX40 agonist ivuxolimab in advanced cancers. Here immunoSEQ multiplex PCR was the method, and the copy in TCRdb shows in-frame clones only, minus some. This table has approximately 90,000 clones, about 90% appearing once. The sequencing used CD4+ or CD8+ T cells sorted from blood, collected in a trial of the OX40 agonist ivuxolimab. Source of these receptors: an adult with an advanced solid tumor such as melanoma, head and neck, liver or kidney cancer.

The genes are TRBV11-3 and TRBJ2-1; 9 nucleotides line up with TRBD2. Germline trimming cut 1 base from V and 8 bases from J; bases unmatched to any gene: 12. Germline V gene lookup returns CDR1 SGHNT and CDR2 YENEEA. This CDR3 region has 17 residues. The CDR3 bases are TGTGCCAGCAGCTTAGTAATGTTTCGGGCGGGAGGGGATGAGCAGTTCTTC. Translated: CASSLVMFRAGGDEQFF.

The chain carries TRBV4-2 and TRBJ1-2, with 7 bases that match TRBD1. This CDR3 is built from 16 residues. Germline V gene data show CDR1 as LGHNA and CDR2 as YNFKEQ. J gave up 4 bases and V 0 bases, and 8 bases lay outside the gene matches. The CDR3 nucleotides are TGTGCCAGCAGCCAAGAAGGTAGGACAGGCTTCTATGGCTACACCTTC. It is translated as CASSQEGRTGFYGYTF.

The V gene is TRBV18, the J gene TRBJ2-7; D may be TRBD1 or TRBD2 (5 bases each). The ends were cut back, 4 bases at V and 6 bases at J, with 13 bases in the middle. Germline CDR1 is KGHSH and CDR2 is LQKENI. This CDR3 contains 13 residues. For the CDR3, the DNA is TGTGCCAGCTCACAACTCTCCGGGACCGAGCAGTACTTC. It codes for CASSQLSGTEQYF.

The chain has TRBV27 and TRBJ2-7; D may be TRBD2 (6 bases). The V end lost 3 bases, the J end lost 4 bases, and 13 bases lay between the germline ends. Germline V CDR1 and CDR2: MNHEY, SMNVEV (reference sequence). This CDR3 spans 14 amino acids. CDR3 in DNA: TGTGCCAGCAGTTTTAGCGGCCAGGGTTACGAGCAGTACTTC. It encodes CASSFSGQGYEQYF.

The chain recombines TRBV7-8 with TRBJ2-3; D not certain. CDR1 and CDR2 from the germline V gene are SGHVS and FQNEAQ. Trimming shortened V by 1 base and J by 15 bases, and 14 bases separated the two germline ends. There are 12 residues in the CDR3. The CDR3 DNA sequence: TGTGCCAGCAGCTTAGAGGGATTGGATAACTATTTT. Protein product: CASSLEGLDNYF.

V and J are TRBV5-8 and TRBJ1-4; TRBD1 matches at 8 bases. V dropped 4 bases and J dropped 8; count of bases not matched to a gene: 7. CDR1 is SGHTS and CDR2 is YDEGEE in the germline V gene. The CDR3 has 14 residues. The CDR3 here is CASSVTGVEEKLFF. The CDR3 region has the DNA TGTGCCAGCAGCGTGACAGGGGTAGAGGAAAAACTGTTTTTT.

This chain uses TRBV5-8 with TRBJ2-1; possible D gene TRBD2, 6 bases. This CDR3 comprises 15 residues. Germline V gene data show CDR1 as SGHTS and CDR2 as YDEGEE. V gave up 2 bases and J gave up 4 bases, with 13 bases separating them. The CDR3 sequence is CASSFRKGLYNEQFF. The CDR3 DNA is TGTGCCAGCAGCTTCCGAAAAGGACTATACAATGAGCAGTTCTTC.

The CDR3 region has the DNA TGTGCCAGCAGTGAGGGCAGTCATAGCAATCAGCCCCAGCATTTT. It codes for CASSEGSHSNQPQHF. The chain recombines TRBV6-1 with TRBJ1-5; D is unclear. The V gene lost 3 bases and the J gene lost 0 bases, with 9 bases spanning the gap. The CDR3 covers 15 residues. The V gene's germline CDR1 is MNHNS and CDR2 SASEGT.

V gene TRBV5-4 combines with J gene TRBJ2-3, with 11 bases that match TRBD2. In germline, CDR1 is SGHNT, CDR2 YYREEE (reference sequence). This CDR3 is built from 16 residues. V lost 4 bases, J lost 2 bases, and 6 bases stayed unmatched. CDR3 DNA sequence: TGTGCCAGCAGCCGAACGACTAGCGGGATCACAGATACGCAGTATTTT. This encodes CASSRTTSGITDTQYF.

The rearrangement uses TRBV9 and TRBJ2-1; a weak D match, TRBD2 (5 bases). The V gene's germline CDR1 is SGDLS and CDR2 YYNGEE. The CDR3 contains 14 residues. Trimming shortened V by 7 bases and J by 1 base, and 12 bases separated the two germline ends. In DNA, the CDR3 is TGTGCCAGCTCTGGAGGCGGGTCCTACAATGAGCAGTTCTTC. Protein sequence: CASSGGGSYNEQFF.

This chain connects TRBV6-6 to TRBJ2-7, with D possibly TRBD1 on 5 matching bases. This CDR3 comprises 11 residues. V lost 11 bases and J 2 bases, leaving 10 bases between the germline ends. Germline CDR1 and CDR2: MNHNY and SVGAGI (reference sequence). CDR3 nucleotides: TGTGCCGCGACAGATGCCTACGAGCAGTACTTC. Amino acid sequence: CAATDAYEQYF.

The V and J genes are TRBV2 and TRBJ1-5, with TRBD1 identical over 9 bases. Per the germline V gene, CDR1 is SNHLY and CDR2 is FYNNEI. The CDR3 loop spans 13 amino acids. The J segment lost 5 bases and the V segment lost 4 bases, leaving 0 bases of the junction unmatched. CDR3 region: CASSGDRDQPQHF. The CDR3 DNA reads TGTGCCAGCAGTGGGGACAGGGATCAGCCCCAGCATTTT.

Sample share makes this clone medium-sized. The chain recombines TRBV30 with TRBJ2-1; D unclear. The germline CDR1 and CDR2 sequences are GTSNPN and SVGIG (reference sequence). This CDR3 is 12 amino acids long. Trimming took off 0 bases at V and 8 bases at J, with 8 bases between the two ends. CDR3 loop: CAWSVRADEQFF. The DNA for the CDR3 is TGTGCCTGGAGTGTTCGGGCGGATGAGCAGTTCTTC.

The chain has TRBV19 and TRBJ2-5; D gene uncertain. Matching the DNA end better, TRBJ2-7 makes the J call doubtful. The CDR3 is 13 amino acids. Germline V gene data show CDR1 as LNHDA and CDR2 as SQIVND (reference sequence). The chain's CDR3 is CASSIGIPYEQYF. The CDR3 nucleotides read TGTGCCAGTAGTATAGGCATACCCTACGAGCAGTACTTC.

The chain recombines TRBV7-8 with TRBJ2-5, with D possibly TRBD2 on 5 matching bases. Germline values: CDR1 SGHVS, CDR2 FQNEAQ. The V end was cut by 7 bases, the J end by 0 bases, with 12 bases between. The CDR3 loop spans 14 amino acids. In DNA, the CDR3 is TGTGCCAGCACCCTAGCAGTGTACCAAGAGACCCAGTACTTC. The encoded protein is CASTLAVYQETQYF.

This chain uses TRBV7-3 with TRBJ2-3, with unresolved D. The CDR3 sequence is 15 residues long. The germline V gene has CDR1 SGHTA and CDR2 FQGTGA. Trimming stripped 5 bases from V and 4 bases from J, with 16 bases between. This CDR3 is CASSRTVNVADTQYF. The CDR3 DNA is TGTGCCAGCAGCAGGACCGTGAACGTGGCAGATACGCAGTATTTT.

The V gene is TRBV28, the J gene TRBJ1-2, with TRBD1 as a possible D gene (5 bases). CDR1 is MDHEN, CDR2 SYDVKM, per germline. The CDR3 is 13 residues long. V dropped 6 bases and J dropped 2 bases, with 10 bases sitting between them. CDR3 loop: CASRLDRNYGYTF. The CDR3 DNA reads TGTGCCAGCAGGTTAGACAGAAACTATGGCTACACCTTC.